This T cell receptor beta chain was documented in a study of blood T cell repertoires in COVID-19. For the study at large: The cDNA or gDNA used as material had been derived from T cells, B-cell-depleted T cells, or PBMCs.

Here immunoSEQ multiplex PCR was the method, and the copy in TCRdb shows in-frame clones only, minus some. The repertoire holds about 66,000 clones, with more than 70% as singletons. V was cut by 5 bases and J by 6 bases, with 17 bases left in between. The CDR3 is 14 residues long. The germline CDR1 and CDR2 sequences are SGHVS and FNYEAQ. The receptor was derived from a man over 45 with active COVID-19. The gene calls are TRBV7-6 and TRBJ2-7, with D possibly being TRBD2 (5 bases). The specimen sequenced was peripheral blood. CDR3 sequence reads: CASSDRTAAGEQYF. CDR3 sequence (DNA): TGTGCCAGCAGCGACCGGACGGCGGCGGGCGAGCAGTACTTC.